This T cell receptor beta chain is from a study of cytomegalovirus exposure and HLA in healthy donors. The CDR3 is 12 residues long. V was pared by 1 base and J by 10 bases, with 8 bases between. Germline V lookup: CDR1 SGHVS, CDR2 FNYEAQ. PCR involved 60 Vbeta and 13 Jbeta primers. Libraries were prepared by immunoSEQ multiplex PCR; TCRdb keeps only in-frame clonotypes and omits some of them. The sample lists about 120,000 clones, 65% to 90% occurring once. Input material: PBMCs. This receptor was obtained from a woman aged 30 to 39 in good health and CMV-seronegative. The chain joins TRBV7-6 to TRBJ2-1; tentative D call: TRBD2 (6 bases). The CDR3 region has the DNA TGTGCCAGCAGCTTAGGTGGAGGGGAGCAGTTCTTC. Translating gives CASSLGGGEQFF.